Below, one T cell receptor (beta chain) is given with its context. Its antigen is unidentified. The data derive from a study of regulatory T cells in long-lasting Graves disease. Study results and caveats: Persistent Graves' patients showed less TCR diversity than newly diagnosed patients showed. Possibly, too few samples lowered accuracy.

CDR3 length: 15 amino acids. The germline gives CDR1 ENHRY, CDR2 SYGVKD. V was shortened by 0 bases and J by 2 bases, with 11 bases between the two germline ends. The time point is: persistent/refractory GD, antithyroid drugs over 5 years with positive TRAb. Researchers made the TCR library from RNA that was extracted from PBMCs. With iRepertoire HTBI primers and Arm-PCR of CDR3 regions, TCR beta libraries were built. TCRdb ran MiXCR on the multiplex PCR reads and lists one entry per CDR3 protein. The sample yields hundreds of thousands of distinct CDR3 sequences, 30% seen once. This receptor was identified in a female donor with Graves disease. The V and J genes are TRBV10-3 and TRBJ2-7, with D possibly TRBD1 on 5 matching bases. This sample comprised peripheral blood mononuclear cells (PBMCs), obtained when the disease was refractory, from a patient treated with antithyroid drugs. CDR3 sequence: CAISESLLQAYEQYF. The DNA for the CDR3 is TGTGCCATCAGTGAGTCGTTGTTACAGGCCTACGAGCAGTACTTC.